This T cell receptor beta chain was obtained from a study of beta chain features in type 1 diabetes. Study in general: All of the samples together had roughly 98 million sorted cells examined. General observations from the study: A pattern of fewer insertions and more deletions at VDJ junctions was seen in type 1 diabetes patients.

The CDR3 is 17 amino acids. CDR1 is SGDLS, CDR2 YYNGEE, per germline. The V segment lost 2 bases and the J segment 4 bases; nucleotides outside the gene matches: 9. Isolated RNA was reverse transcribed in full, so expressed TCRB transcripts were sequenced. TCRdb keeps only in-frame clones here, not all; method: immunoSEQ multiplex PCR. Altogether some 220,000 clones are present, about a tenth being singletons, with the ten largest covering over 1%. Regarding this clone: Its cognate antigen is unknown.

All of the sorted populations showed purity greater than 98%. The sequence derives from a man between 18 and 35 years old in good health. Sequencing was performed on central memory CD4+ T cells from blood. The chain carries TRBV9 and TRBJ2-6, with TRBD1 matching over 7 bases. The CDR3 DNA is TGTGCCAGCAGCGTGAGAGCAGGGGGATCCGGGGCCAACGTCCTGACTTTC. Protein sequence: CASSVRAGGSGANVLTF.